These T cell receptor beta chains were read from a single sample in a study of STAT5B mutations in CD4+ large granular lymphocyte leukemia. TCRdb keeps only in-frame clones here, not all; method: immunoSEQ multiplex PCR. The sample lists fewer than 25,000 clones; about 80% were seen once. Sequenced: CD4+ T cells from blood buffy coats. The origin of the receptors is a human donor in good health. The CDR3 runs from the conserved cysteine through the conserved F or W. The order of the fields is V gene, D gene, J gene, clone size, CDR3 DNA, CDR3 protein. D genes are given only for firm matches. The listing skips clone size in some rows; elsewhere it reads once, few, many or a size class.

V: TRBV7-2
D: -
J: TRBJ2-3
size: -
DNA: TGTGCCAGCAGCTCCTACCTAGCGGAGGGGGCAGATACGCAGTATTTT
CDR3: CASSSYLAEGADTQYF

V: TRBV7-8
D: -
J: TRBJ1-2
size: -
DNA: TGTGCCAGCAGCTTAGGCGGTCCAAGAGGCTACACCTTC
CDR3: CASSLGGPRGYTF

V: TRBV10-1
D: -
J: TRBJ1-3
size: -
DNA: TGCGCCAGCAGCCGGACCTCTGGAAACACCATATATTTT
CDR3: CASSRTSGNTIYF

V: TRBV11-2
D: -
J: TRBJ1-6
size: -
DNA: TGTGCCAGCAGCTTAGATTCCCAAGGCCGGACCCTCCACTTT
CDR3: CASSLDSQGRTLHF

V: TRBV5-1
D: -
J: TRBJ1-5
size: -
DNA: TGCGCCAGCAGCTTGGAATCAGGGAACAATCAGCCCCAGCATTTT
CDR3: CASSLESGNNQPQHF

V: TRBV27
D: -
J: TRBJ1-5
size: -
DNA: TGTGCCAGCAGTTTAACAGGGAGTAGCGTGGAGCCCCAGCATTTT
CDR3: CASSLTGSSVEPQHF

V: TRBV6-4
D: TRBD2
J: TRBJ2-1
size: -
DNA: TGTGCCAGCAGTGAGACTAGCGGGATGGGTGAGCAGTTCTTC
CDR3: CASSETSGMGEQFF

V: TRBV2
D: TRBD1
J: TRBJ1-1
size: -
DNA: TGTGCCAGCAGTAGGACAGGGCGGGGGAACACTGAAGCTTTCTTT
CDR3: CASSRTGRGNTEAFF

V: TRBV11-2
D: -
J: TRBJ2-7
size: -
DNA: TGTGCCAGCAGCTTCCCCAGGACCTACGAGCAGTACTTC
CDR3: CASSFPRTYEQYF

V: TRBV5-1
D: TRBD1
J: TRBJ2-6
size: few
DNA: TGCGCCAGCAGCCCCAACAGGGGGCTCGGGGCCAACGTCCTGACTTTC
CDR3: CASSPNRGLGANVLTF

V: TRBV4-3
D: TRBD1
J: TRBJ2-2
size: -
DNA: TGCGCCAGCAGCCAAGCATACCGGCAGGGGGCGAACACCGGGGAGCTGTTTTTT
CDR3: CASSQAYRQGANTGELFF

V: TRBV5-6
D: -
J: TRBJ2-3
size: -
DNA: TGTGCCAGCAGCTTACACATAAATACAGATACGCAGTATTTT
CDR3: CASSLHINTDTQYF

V: TRBV28
D: TRBD2
J: TRBJ2-7
size: -
DNA: TGTGCCAGCAGTTTGGTGCGGGAGAGGGGATACGAGCAGTACTTC
CDR3: CASSLVRERGYEQYF

V: TRBV7-3
D: -
J: TRBJ1-6
size: -
DNA: TGTGCCAGCAGCTTAATGGGGGTTGATTCACCCCTCCACTTT
CDR3: CASSLMGVDSPLHF

V: TRBV27
D: TRBD1
J: TRBJ1-5
size: -
DNA: TGTGCCACCAGGGGGACCGGGACAGGGGATAGGCATCAGCCCCAGCATTTT
CDR3: CATRGTGTGDRHQPQHF

V: TRBV5-1
D: -
J: TRBJ1-2
size: -
DNA: TGCGCCAGCAGCCTCGACGGGAACTATGGCTACACCTTC
CDR3: CASSLDGNYGYTF

V: TRBV12-5
D: TRBD1
J: TRBJ2-3
size: -
DNA: TGTGCTAGTGGACCCGGACAGGGCGGAACAGATACGCAGTATTTT
CDR3: CASGPGQGGTDTQYF

V: TRBV7-2
D: TRBD2
J: TRBJ2-1
size: -
DNA: TGTGCCAGCAGCTTGAGCGGGAACCTTGGCAATGAGCAGTTCTTC
CDR3: CASSLSGNLGNEQFF

V: TRBV19
D: TRBD1
J: TRBJ1-5
size: -
DNA: TGTGCCAGTAGTACCCCGGGACAGCATCAGCCCCAGCATTTT
CDR3: CASSTPGQHQPQHF

V: TRBV5-1
D: TRBD2
J: TRBJ2-2
size: -
DNA: TGCGCCAGCAGCCCCGTGGGGGGGGACACCGGGGAGCTGTTTTTT
CDR3: CASSPVGGDTGELFF

V: TRBV19
D: TRBD1
J: TRBJ2-5
size: -
DNA: TGTGCCAGTCAAACCGGGACAGGGCGTGTAGAGACCCAGTACTTC
CDR3: CASQTGTGRVETQYF

V: TRBV28
D: TRBD1
J: TRBJ2-5
size: -
DNA: TGTGCCAGCAGTTATTACTGGGACAGAGATTACCAAGAGACCCAGTACTTC
CDR3: CASSYYWDRDYQETQYF

V: TRBV15
D: -
J: TRBJ2-5
size: -
DNA: TGTGCCACCAGCAGCCGGGACAAACAAGAGACCCAGTACTTC
CDR3: CATSSRDKQETQYF

V: TRBV6-1
D: TRBD1
J: TRBJ2-3
size: -
DNA: TGTGCCAGCAGGGACAGGGGCTCGACAGATACGCAGTATTTT
CDR3: CASRDRGSTDTQYF

V: TRBV7-8
D: -
J: TRBJ2-3
size: -
DNA: TGTGCCAGCAGCTCCTATGGGACTAGCACAGATACGCAGTATTTT
CDR3: CASSSYGTSTDTQYF

V: TRBV9
D: TRBD1
J: TRBJ2-1
size: -
DNA: TGTGCCAGCAACCCGGGACAGGGCATAGATGAGCAGTTCTTC
CDR3: CASNPGQGIDEQFF

V: TRBV4-1
D: -
J: TRBJ1-6
size: -
DNA: TGCGCCAGCAGCCAATCAGGCGGGGGAGGTTCACCCCTCCACTTT
CDR3: CASSQSGGGGSPLHF

V: TRBV7-7
D: TRBD2
J: TRBJ2-1
size: -
DNA: TGTGCCAGCAGCCCGCGGGGTAGCGGGGGGCACAATGAGCAGTTCTTC
CDR3: CASSPRGSGGHNEQFF

V: TRBV7-4
D: -
J: TRBJ2-3
size: -
DNA: TGTGCCAGCACCGATGTCATTAGCACAGATACGCAGTATTTT
CDR3: CASTDVISTDTQYF

V: TRBV28
D: TRBD2
J: TRBJ2-7
size: -
DNA: TGTGCCAGCAGTTATTCTAGCGGGTTTTACGAGCAGTACTTC
CDR3: CASSYSSGFYEQYF

V: TRBV2
D: -
J: TRBJ2-1
size: -
DNA: TGTGCCAGCAGTGTCCTGGGAAGCTACAATGAGCAGTTCTTC
CDR3: CASSVLGSYNEQFF

V: TRBV7-3
D: -
J: TRBJ2-6
size: -
DNA: TGTGCCAGCAGCTTAGGAGCGGCTGGGGCCAACGTCCTGACTTTC
CDR3: CASSLGAAGANVLTF

V: TRBV7-8
D: TRBD2
J: TRBJ2-3
size: -
DNA: TGTGCCAGCAAACTAAGGCGGGGGACCACAGATACGCAGTATTTT
CDR3: CASKLRRGTTDTQYF

V: TRBV15
D: -
J: TRBJ2-7
size: -
DNA: TGTGCCACCAGCAGCCCCTACAGGGGGGGGTACGAGCAGTACTTC
CDR3: CATSSPYRGGYEQYF

V: TRBV4-2
D: TRBD2
J: TRBJ2-7
size: -
DNA: TGTGCCAGCAGCTCGCTAGCGGGAGGGACCAACGAGCAGTACTTC
CDR3: CASSSLAGGTNEQYF

V: TRBV11-3
D: TRBD2
J: TRBJ2-1
size: -
DNA: TGTGCCAGCAGCCCAGTATGGACTAGCGGGGGGGCAAGGGGAGATGAGCAGTTCTTC
CDR3: CASSPVWTSGGARGDEQFF

V: TRBV11-2
D: -
J: TRBJ2-2
size: -
DNA: TGTGCCAGCAGCTTAACAGGCCTTGAGAACACCGGGGAGCTGTTTTTT
CDR3: CASSLTGLENTGELFF

V: TRBV7-2
D: -
J: TRBJ2-7
size: few
DNA: TGTGCCAGCAGCTCCTACGACAGGGAGCAGTACTTC
CDR3: CASSSYDREQYF

V: TRBV4-3
D: TRBD1
J: TRBJ1-2
size: -
DNA: TGCGCCAGCAGCCAAGATTTGGTGGGACAGGGTCCAGGAAATGGTGGCTACACCTTC
CDR3: CASSQDLVGQGPGNGGYTF

V: TRBV5-8
D: TRBD1
J: TRBJ2-7
size: -
DNA: TGTGCCAGCAGCTTGAGGGGGCCCTACGAGCAGTACTTC
CDR3: CASSLRGPYEQYF

V: TRBV5-1
D: -
J: TRBJ2-1
size: -
DNA: TGCGCCAGCATGGGAGTCGTGGGAAACGGTGAGCAGTTCTTC
CDR3: CASMGVVGNGEQFF